This T cell receptor (beta chain) was sequenced in a study of shared clonotypes between healthy human individuals. Study-wide background: Serving as donors were a couple of women and a few men, whose ages spanned 18 to 49.

This clone has only one observation. Its antigen remains unidentified. Study-level points and caveats: Sampling covered nothing but blood. Tissue TCR repertoires likely differ from those found in blood.

The protocol was immunoSEQ multiplex PCR, while the TCRdb copy is restricted to in-frame clones and leaves out a portion. The repertoire includes fewer than 400,000 clones, approximately 79% of them detected once, and 10% sits in the top ten. The germline V gene has CDR1 KGHSH and CDR2 LQKENI. This CDR3 is 15 amino acids long. Trimming cost V 0 bases and J 3 bases, with 10 bases left between them. The clonotype originates from a man aged 25 to 45 in good health. The chain couples TRBV18 to TRBJ2-3; no clear D. The sample was memory CD4+ T cells sorted from blood. Indicated subset: CD45RA-negative fraction. CDR3 bases: TGTGCCAGCTCACCACCGGTCCAGTCTACAGATACGCAGTATTTT. This gives the protein CASSPPVQSTDTQYF.